The present T cell receptor beta chain was sequenced within a study of control samples from healthy donors and cancer patients (dated by TCRdb to the early 2020s). Library creation used the immunoSEQ multiplex PCR assay. TCRdb carries this immuneACCESS record with in-frame sequences only. Its versions omit some clonotypes, under half of them owing to an unresolved V gene in the studies checked, with the rest unexplained. The sample includes some 150,000 clones, with more than 90% observed a single time. 3% to 3.5% of the sample lies in the top ten. As regards this clone: The specificity of this receptor is unknown. Base quality data are lacking; no much larger clone is found one base away.

CDR1 is given as PRHDT and CDR2 as FYEKMQ, both from the germline V gene (reference sequence). V was cut back by 7 bases and J by 0 bases, leaving a gap of 6 bases between them. The CDR3 goes from the cysteine to the phenylalanine over 13 residues. The DNA shown is the 39-base CDR3, in frame from base 1. The sequence derives from a man younger than 45 in good health. The V and J segments used are TRBV13 and TRBJ2-2; too little of a D gene remains to name it. Input material: blood. This receptor carries the CDR3 CASTSTNTGELFF. The nucleotide sequence reads as follows: TGTGCCAGCACCTCGACGAACACCGGGGAGCTGTTTTTT.